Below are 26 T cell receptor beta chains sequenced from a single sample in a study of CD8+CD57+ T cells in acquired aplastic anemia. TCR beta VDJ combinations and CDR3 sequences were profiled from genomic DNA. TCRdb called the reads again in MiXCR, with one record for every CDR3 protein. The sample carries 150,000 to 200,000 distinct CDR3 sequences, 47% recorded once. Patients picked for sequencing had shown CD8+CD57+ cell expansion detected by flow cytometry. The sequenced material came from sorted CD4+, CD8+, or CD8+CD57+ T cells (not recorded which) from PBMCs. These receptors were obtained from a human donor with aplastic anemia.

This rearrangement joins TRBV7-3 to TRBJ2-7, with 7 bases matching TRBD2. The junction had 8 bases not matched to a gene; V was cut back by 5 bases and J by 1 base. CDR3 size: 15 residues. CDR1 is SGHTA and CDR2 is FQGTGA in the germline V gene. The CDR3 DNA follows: TGTGCCAGCAGCCGCAGCGGGGCAGCGTCCTACGAGCAGTACTTC. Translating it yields CASSRSGAASYEQYF.

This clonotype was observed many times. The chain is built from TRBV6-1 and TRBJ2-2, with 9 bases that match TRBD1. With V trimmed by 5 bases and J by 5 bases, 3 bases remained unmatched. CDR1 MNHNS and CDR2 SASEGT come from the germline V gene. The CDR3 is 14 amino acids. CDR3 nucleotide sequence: TGTGCCAGCAGTCGGGACAGGGTAACCGGGGAGCTGTTTTTT. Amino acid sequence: CASSRDRVTGELFF.

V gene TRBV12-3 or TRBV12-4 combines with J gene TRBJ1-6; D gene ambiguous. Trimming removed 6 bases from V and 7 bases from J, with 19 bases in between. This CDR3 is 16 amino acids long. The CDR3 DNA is TGTGCCAGCAGAAGACTAGAGGGTCAGCTCAATTCACCCCTCCACTTT. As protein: CASRRLEGQLNSPLHF.

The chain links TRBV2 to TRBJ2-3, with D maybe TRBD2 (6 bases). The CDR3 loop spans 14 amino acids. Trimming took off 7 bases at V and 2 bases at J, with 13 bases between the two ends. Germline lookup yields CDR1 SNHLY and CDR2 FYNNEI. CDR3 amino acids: CASNAGRLTDTQYF. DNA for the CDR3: TGTGCCAGCAACGCGGGGCGCCTCACAGATACGCAGTATTTT.

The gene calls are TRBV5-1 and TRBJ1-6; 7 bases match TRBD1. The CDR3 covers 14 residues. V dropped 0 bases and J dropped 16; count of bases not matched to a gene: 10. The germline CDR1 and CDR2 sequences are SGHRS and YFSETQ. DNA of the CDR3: TGCGCCAGCAGCTTGGGACAGGGATGGGAAATTCTCCACTTT. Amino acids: CASSLGQGWEILHF.

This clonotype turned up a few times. CDR3 amino acids: CASSQRGGAYNEQFF. DNA of the CDR3: TGTGCCAGCAGCCAACGCGGGGGGGCCTACAATGAGCAGTTCTTC. The chain has TRBV4-2 and TRBJ2-1, with TRBD2 matching 9 bases. CDR3 length equals 15 residues. The germline V gene has CDR1 LGHNA and CDR2 YNFKEQ. V was clipped by 2 bases and J by 2 bases; unmatched bases: 1.

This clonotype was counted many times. CDR3 nucleotides: TGTGCCAGCAGCCCGACGGGATCTCATAATGAAAAACTGTTTTTT. This gives the protein CASSPTGSHNEKLFF. The chain links TRBV7-9 to TRBJ1-4; D is uncertain. V was clipped by 5 bases and J by 4 bases, with 14 bases between them. Germline V gene data show CDR1 as SEHNR and CDR2 as FQNEAQ (reference sequence). The CDR3 totals 15 residues.

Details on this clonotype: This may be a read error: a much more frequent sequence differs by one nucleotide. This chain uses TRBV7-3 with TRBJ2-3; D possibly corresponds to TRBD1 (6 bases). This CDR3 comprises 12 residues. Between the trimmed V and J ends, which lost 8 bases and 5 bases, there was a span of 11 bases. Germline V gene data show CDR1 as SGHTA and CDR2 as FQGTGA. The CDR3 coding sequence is TGTGCCAGCGGCCAAGGGGGAGATACGCAGTATTTT. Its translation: CASGQGGDTQYF.

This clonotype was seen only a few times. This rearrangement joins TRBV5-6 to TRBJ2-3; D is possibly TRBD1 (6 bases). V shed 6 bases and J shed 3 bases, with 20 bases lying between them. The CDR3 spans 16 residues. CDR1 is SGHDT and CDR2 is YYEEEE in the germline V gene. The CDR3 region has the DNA TGTGCCAGCACTCTTTGGGGGCGAGGGGGTACAGATACGCAGTATTTT. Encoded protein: CASTLWGRGGTDTQYF. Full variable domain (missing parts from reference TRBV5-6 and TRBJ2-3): DAGVTQSPTHLIKTRGQQVTLRCSPKSGHDTVSWYQQALGQGPQFIFQYYEEEERQRGNFPDRFSGHQFPNYSSELNVNALLLGDSALYLCASTLWGRGGTDTQYFGPGTRLTVL.

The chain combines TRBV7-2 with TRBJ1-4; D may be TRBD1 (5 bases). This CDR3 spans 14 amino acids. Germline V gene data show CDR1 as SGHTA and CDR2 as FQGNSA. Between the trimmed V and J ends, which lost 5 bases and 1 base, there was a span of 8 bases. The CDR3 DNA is TGTGCCAGCAGCCTCAGGGAAACTAATGAAAAACTGTTTTTT. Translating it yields CASSLRETNEKLFF. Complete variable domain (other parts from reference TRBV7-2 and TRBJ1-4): GAGVSQSPSNKVTEKGKDVELRCDPISGHTALYWYRQSLGQGLEFLIYFQGNSAPDKSGLPSDRFSAERTGGSVSTLTIQRTQQEDSAVYLCASSLRETNEKLFFGSGTQLSVL.

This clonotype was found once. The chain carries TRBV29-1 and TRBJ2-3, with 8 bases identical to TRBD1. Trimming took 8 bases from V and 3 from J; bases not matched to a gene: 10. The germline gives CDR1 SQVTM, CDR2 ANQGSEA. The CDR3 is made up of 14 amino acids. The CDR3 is CSIGAGGQTDTQYF. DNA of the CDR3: TGCAGCATTGGGGCAGGGGGCCAGACAGATACGCAGTATTTT.

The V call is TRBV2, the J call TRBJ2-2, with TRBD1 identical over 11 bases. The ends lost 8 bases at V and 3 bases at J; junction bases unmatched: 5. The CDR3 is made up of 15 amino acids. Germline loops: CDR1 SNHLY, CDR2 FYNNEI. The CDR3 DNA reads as TGTGCCAGCTCTGAGGACAGGGGGCACACCGGGGAGCTGTTTTTT. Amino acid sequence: CASSEDRGHTGELFF.

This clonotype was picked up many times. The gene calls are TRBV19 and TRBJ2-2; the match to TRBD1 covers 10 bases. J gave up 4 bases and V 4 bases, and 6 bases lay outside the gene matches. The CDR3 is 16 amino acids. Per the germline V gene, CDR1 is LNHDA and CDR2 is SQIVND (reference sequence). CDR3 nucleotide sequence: TGTGCCAGTAGTAGGCCCGGGACAGGGGTCACCGGGGAGCTGTTTTTT. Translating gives CASSRPGTGVTGELFF.

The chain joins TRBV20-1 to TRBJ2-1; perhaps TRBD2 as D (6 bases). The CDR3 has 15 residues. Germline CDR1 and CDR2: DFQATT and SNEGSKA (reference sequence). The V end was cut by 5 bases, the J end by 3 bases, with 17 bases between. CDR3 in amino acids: CSAQTPGLDYNEQFF. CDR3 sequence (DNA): TGCAGTGCTCAGACACCGGGACTGGACTACAATGAGCAGTTCTTC.

In DNA, the CDR3 is TGCAGTGCTAGGGATGGGACAGGGCGACCTGAAGCTTTCTTT. It yields the protein CSARDGTGRPEAFF. The V call is TRBV20-1, the J call TRBJ1-1; 9 nucleotides agree with TRBD1. The germline V gene encodes CDR1 DFQATT and CDR2 SNEGSKA (reference sequence). V gave up 3 bases and J gave up 6 bases; unmatched junction bases: 8. The CDR3 has 14 amino acids.

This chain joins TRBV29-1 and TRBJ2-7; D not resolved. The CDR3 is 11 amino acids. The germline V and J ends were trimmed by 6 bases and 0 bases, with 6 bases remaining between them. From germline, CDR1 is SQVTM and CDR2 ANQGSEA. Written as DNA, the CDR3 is TGCAGCGTCGCTAGCTCCTACGAGCAGTACTTC. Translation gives CSVASSYEQYF.

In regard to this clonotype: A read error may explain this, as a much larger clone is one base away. The CDR3 here is CASSYSGEQYF. CDR3 sequence (DNA): TGTGCCAGCAGTTACTCTGGCGAGCAGTACTTC. The V gene is TRBV6-5, the J gene TRBJ2-7, with D uncertain. The CDR3 totals 11 residues. CDR1 MNHEY and CDR2 SVGAGI come from the germline V gene. The V end was cut by 0 bases, the J end by 6 bases, with 3 bases between.

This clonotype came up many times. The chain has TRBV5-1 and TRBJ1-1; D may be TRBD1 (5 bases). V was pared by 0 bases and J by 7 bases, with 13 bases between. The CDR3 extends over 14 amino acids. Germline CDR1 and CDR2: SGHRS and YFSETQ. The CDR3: CASSLADGRVEAFF. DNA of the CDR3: TGCGCCAGCAGCTTGGCCGATGGCAGGGTTGAAGCTTTCTTT.

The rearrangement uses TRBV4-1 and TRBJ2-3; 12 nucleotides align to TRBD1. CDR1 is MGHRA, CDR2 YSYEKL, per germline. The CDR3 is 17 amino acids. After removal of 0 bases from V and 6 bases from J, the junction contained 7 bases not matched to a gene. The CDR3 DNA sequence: TGCGCCAGCAGCCAAGACAGGGGACAGGGGGCTGAGGATACGCAGTATTTT. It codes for CASSQDRGQGAEDTQYF.

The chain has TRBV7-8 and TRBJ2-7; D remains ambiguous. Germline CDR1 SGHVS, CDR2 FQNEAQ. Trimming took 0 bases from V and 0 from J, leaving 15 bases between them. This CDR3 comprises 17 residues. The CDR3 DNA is TGTGCCAGCAGCTTAGCGGCAGCATGGGGTAGCTCCTACGAGCAGTACTTC. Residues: CASSLAAAWGSSYEQYF.

CDR3 region: CAISESTVGQGAYEQYF. The DNA for the CDR3 is TGTGCCATCAGTGAGTCGACTGTGGGACAGGGTGCCTACGAGCAGTACTTC. The chain carries TRBV10-3 and TRBJ2-7; 9 nucleotides match TRBD1. CDR3 length equals 17 residues. In germline, CDR1 is ENHRY, CDR2 SYGVKD. J was trimmed by 2 bases and V by 0 bases; bases with no gene match: 8.

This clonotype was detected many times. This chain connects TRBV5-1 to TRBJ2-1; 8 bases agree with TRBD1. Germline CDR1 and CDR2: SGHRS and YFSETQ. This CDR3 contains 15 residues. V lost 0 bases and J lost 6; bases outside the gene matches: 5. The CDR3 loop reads CASSLGQGLGNEQFF. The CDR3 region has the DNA TGCGCCAGCAGCTTGGGACAGGGGTTAGGCAATGAGCAGTTCTTC.

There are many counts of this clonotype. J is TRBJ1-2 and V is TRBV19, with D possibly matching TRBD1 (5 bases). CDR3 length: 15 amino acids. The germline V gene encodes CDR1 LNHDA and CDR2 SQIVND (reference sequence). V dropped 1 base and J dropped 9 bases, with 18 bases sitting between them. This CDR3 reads CASSIGGPGPTRYTF. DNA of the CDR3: TGTGCCAGTAGTATAGGGGGCCCCGGGCCAACGCGCTACACCTTC. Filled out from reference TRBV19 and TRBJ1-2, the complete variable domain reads DGGITQSPKYLFRKEGQNVTLSCEQNLNHDAMYWYRQDPGQGLRLIYYSQIVNDFQKGDIAEGYSVSREKKESFPLTVTSAQKNPTAFYLCASSIGGPGPTRYTFGSGTRLTVV.

CDR3 DNA: TGTGCCAGTAGTATATCCGGGGGCAACGGGGAGCTGTTTTTT. Translated: CASSISGGNGELFF. V usage is TRBV19 and J usage is TRBJ2-2; the D gene could be TRBD1 or TRBD2 (6 bases each). Germline values: CDR1 LNHDA, CDR2 SQIVND (reference sequence). V lost 2 bases to trimming and J lost 7 bases, with 11 bases between them. The CDR3 is 14 residues long.

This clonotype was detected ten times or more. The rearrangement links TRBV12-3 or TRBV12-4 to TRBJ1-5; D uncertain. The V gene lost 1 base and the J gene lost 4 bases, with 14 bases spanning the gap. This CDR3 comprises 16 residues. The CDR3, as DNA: TGTGCCAGCAGTTTAGAAGTAGGGTCCGTTAATCAGCCCCAGCATTTT. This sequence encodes CASSLEVGSVNQPQHF.

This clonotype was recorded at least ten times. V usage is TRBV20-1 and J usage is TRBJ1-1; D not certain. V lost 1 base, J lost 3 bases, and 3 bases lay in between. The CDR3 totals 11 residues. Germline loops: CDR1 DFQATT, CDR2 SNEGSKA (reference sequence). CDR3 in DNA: TGCAGTGCTAGAGGGTACACTGAAGCTTTCTTT. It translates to CSARGYTEAFF.